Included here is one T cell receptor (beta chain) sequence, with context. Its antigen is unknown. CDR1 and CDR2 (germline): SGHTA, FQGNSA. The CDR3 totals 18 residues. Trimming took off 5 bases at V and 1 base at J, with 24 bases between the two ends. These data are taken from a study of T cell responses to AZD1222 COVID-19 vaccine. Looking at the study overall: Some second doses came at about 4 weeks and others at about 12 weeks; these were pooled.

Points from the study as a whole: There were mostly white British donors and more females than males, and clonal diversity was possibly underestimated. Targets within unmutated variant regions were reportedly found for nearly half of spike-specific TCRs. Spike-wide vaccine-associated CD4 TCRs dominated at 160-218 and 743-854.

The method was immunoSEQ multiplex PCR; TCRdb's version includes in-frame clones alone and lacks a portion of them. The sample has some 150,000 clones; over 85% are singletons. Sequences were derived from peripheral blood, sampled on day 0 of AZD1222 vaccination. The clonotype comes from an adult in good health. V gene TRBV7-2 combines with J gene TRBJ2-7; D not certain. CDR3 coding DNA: TGTGCCAGCAGCCTGGACGCTTCGAGGCAGGCCTTGTCCTACGAGCAGTACTTC. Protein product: CASSLDASRQALSYEQYF.